The 20 T cell receptor beta chains below all came from one sample that was sequenced in a study of shared clonotypes between healthy human individuals. Here immunoSEQ multiplex PCR was the method, and the copy in TCRdb shows in-frame clones only, minus some. This sample yields 2,500,000 or so clones, of which around nine tenths are seen a single time; around 0.14% belongs to the top ten. The material sequenced was naive CD4+ T cells sorted from blood. The subset was: CD45RA+ positively selected. Source of these receptors: a man aged 18 to 29 in good health.

This chain joins TRBV27 and TRBJ1-2; perhaps TRBD1 as D (5 bases). The CDR3 is made up of 13 amino acids. CDR1 MNHEY and CDR2 SMNVEV come from the germline V gene (reference sequence). Trimming cost V 6 bases and J 5 bases, with 13 bases left between them. CDR3 in DNA: TGTGCCAGCAGACCAGACAGAACTTATGGCTACACCTTC. It yields the protein CASRPDRTYGYTF.

J is TRBJ1-1 and V is TRBV12-5, with TRBD1 identical over 11 bases. The CDR3 has 16 residues. V shed 5 bases, J shed 3 bases, and the junction held 8 bases outside the gene matches. The germline gives CDR1 LGHNT, CDR2 FRNRAP. The CDR3 DNA is TGTGCTAGTGGTACCGGACAGGGGGCTTTGCACACTGAAGCTTTCTTT. Amino acid sequence: CASGTGQGALHTEAFF.

V is TRBV10-3 and J is TRBJ1-2; D unresolved. Germline CDR1 and CDR2: ENHRY and SYGVKD. The CDR3 has 14 amino acids. Between the trimmed V and J ends, which lost 0 bases and 2 bases, there was a span of 7 bases. The CDR3 region has the DNA TGTGCCATCAGTGAGTCTCAGACCAACTATGGCTACACCTTC. It codes for CAISESQTNYGYTF.

This rearrangement joins TRBV5-4 to TRBJ2-5; 8 bases fit TRBD2. CDR1 is SGHNT and CDR2 is YYREEE in the germline V gene (reference sequence). The trim removed 4 bases at V and 4 bases at J, leaving 6 bases unmatched. The CDR3 runs 14 residues. The chain's CDR3 is CASSPGAGGETQYF. CDR3 DNA sequence: TGTGCCAGCAGCCCGGGGGCGGGAGGAGAGACCCAGTACTTC.

This sequence joins TRBV19 and TRBJ2-1, with 14 bases that match TRBD2. Germline CDR1 and CDR2: LNHDA and SQIVND (reference sequence). CDR3 size: 15 residues. V trimming: 7 bases; J trimming: 7 bases; junction bases outside the gene matches: 6. The CDR3 loop reads CASTRGLAGVNEQFF. DNA of the CDR3: TGTGCCAGTACCCGGGGACTAGCGGGAGTTAATGAGCAGTTCTTC.

The J gene is TRBJ1-2, the V gene TRBV29-1, with D perhaps matching TRBD1 (5 bases). The CDR3 is 13 amino acids. Germline-derived CDR1 and CDR2 are SQVTM and ANQGSEA. Trimming cost V 6 bases and J 0 bases, with 11 bases left between them. The CDR3 bases are TGCAGCGTGACCGACAGAGCTAACTATGGCTACACCTTC. Protein sequence: CSVTDRANYGYTF.

V usage is TRBV4-1 and J usage is TRBJ2-3, with TRBD2 matching over 10 bases. Germline V gives CDR1 MGHRA, CDR2 YSYEKL. CDR3 length equals 17 residues. The J segment lost 8 bases and the V segment lost 2 bases, leaving 13 bases of the junction unmatched. CDR3 DNA: TGCGCCAGCAGCCAACCCCTTGGAGCGGGGGGGATGGGTACGCAGTATTTT. As protein: CASSQPLGAGGMGTQYF.

The rearrangement links TRBV5-3 to TRBJ2-7; 8 nucleotides match TRBD2. TRBV5-3 is treated as an ORF (open reading frame) with a function not yet certain. This CDR3 contains 15 residues. J was trimmed by 3 bases and V by 4 bases; bases with no gene match: 9. CDR3 in amino acids: CARSTGLAVSYEQYF. CDR3 coding DNA: TGTGCCAGAAGCACAGGACTAGCCGTCAGCTACGAGCAGTACTTC.

The chain employs TRBV7-2 and TRBJ2-3; TRBD2 might be the D (6 bases). Germline values: CDR1 SGHTA, CDR2 FQGNSA. This CDR3 contains 14 residues. V lost 3 bases and J lost 5, with 12 bases in between. The CDR3 bases are TGTGCCAGCAGCTTTTTGGGAGGCCTAGATACGCAGTATTTT. Its protein is CASSFLGGLDTQYF. Drawing the rest from reference TRBV7-2 and TRBJ2-3, the complete variable domain is GAGVSQSPSNKVTEKGKDVELRCDPISGHTALYWYRQSLGQGLEFLIYFQGNSAPDKSGLPSDRFSAERTGGSVSTLTIQRTQQEDSAVYLCASSFLGGLDTQYFGPGTRLTVL.

This rearrangement joins TRBV5-4 to TRBJ2-3, with no clear D. V lost 0 bases, J lost 7 bases, and 12 bases lay in between. CDR1 and CDR2 (germline): SGHNT, YYREEE (reference sequence). CDR3 length: 14 residues. The CDR3 protein is CASSLGIGGNTQYF. DNA of the CDR3: TGTGCCAGCAGCTTGGGGATAGGTGGGAATACGCAGTATTTT.

This rearrangement joins TRBV6-5 to TRBJ2-1; 11 bases are shared with TRBD1. This CDR3 region has 15 residues. Trimming cost V 5 bases and J 7 bases; bases outside gene matches: 7. In germline, CDR1 is MNHEY, CDR2 SVGAGI. The CDR3 spells CASSVPGQGVNEQFF. CDR3 coding DNA: TGTGCCAGCAGTGTACCGGGACAGGGGGTAAATGAGCAGTTCTTC.

The CDR3 bases are TGTGCCAGCAGCCAAGATACGGATTATGGCTACACCTTC. As protein: CASSQDTDYGYTF. V and J are TRBV14 and TRBJ1-2; D is unresolved. CDR1 is SGHDN, CDR2 FVKESK, per germline. The CDR3 has 13 amino acids. The V and J ends lost 0 bases and 5 bases respectively, with 7 bases between them.

This chain uses TRBV7-2 with TRBJ1-1; possible D gene TRBD1, 5 bases. This CDR3 comprises 15 residues. CDR1 SGHTA and CDR2 FQGNSA come from the germline V gene. Trimming pared 1 base from V and 7 bases from J, leaving 16 bases between. CDR3 loop: CASSLVGRGDFEAFF. DNA of the CDR3: TGTGCCAGCAGCTTAGTCGGCCGAGGGGACTTTGAAGCTTTCTTT.

The V and J genes are TRBV6-1 and TRBJ1-2; D possibly corresponds to TRBD1 (6 bases). The CDR3 runs to 15 residues. Trimming pared 0 bases from V and 4 bases from J, leaving 12 bases between. Germline V gene lookup returns CDR1 MNHNS and CDR2 SASEGT. The CDR3 here is CASSEAPRGVYGYTF. Here the CDR3 DNA reads TGTGCCAGCAGTGAAGCGCCGAGGGGGGTCTATGGCTACACCTTC.

The chain joins TRBV5-1 to TRBJ1-1; D is perhaps TRBD1 (6 bases). Trimming removed 2 bases at V and 4 bases at J, with 18 bases between. Germline CDR1 and CDR2: SGHRS and YFSETQ. This CDR3 has 16 amino acids. Here the CDR3 reads CASSLGGTERGTEAFF. Here the CDR3 DNA reads TGCGCCAGCAGCTTAGGGGGTACCGAAAGGGGCACTGAAGCTTTCTTT.

This chain links TRBV5-1 with TRBJ2-1; 10 positions agree with TRBD2. This CDR3 has 16 amino acids. The J segment lost 1 base and the V segment lost 1 base, leaving 2 bases of the junction unmatched. CDR1 is SGHRS, CDR2 YFSETQ, per germline. CDR3 nucleotide sequence: TGCGCCAGCAGCTTGTCTAGCGGGGGTTCCTACAATGAGCAGTTCTTC. It encodes CASSLSSGGSYNEQFF.

The rearrangement uses TRBV7-9 and TRBJ2-2; D is unclear. Trimming removed 7 bases at V and 5 bases at J, with 8 bases between. The CDR3 is 12 residues long. CDR1 SEHNR and CDR2 FQNEAQ come from the germline V gene (reference sequence). This CDR3 is CASTLGTGELFF. CDR3 in DNA: TGTGCCAGCACCCTAGGGACCGGGGAGCTGTTTTTT.

The rearrangement uses TRBV4-3 and TRBJ1-2, with D hard to call. The CDR3 length is 15 residues. The germline CDR1 and CDR2 sequences are LGHNA and YSLEER. V lost 0 bases, J lost 2 bases, and 10 bases lay in between. The CDR3 spells CASSQDLSPNYGYTF. The CDR3 nucleotides read TGCGCCAGCAGCCAAGATCTATCCCCCAACTATGGCTACACCTTC.

This chain uses TRBV27 with TRBJ1-6; TRBD1 aligns across 8 bases. The CDR3 spans 18 residues. Trimming removed 6 bases from V and 7 bases from J; junction bases left unmatched: 17. CDR1 is MNHEY and CDR2 is SMNVEV in the germline V gene (reference sequence). CDR3 protein: CASSFGTGAPFLNSPLHF. The DNA of the CDR3 is TGTGCCAGCAGCTTCGGGACAGGTGCCCCTTTTTTGAATTCACCCCTCCACTTT.

The chain is built from TRBV23-1 and TRBJ2-1; 7 nucleotides match TRBD1. TRBV23-1 is an open reading frame, and its role is uncertain. V dropped 2 bases and J dropped 8; count of bases not matched to a gene: 15. The CDR3 spans 17 residues. CDR3: CASSQSRQGAELDEQFF. CDR3 in DNA: TGCGCCAGCAGTCAAAGTCGACAGGGTGCCGAGCTCGATGAGCAGTTCTTC.